This T cell receptor beta chain came from a study of blood T cells in healthy people across ages. Regarding the study as a whole: What prevented conclusive comparison of naive and antigen-experienced cells was that PBMCs were unsorted.

The authors ran a second PCR of about 7 to 11 cycles using a sample-barcoded 5' primer and a J-beta primer mix. TCRdb re-derived calls from the 5' RACE reads in MiXCR, one entry per CDR3 protein. The table includes about 780,000 distinct CDR3 sequences, roughly 25% detected once. Trimming took 4 bases from V and 5 from J; bases not matched to a gene: 11. The V gene's germline CDR1 is SGHRS and CDR2 YFSETQ. This CDR3 has 15 residues. This clonotype was recorded a few times. The target antigen is unknown. This sample also appeared in a second study, on T cells of mothers and their children. That study adds: Each child gave approximately 2.8 million TCR beta CDR3 reads (each mother, over 8.5 million).

V is TRBV5-1 and J is TRBJ2-5, with 7 bases identical to TRBD1. The sequence came from a boy between 10 and 17 years old in good health. What was sequenced was blood. CDR3: CASSHPDRDAETQYF. CDR3 sequence (DNA): TGCGCCAGCAGCCATCCTGACAGGGATGCGGAGACCCAGTACTTC.